This entry describes one T cell receptor (beta chain). The CDR3 loop spans 14 amino acids. From germline, CDR1 is MNHNY and CDR2 SVGAGI (reference sequence). The V and J ends lost 8 bases and 3 bases respectively, with 11 bases between them. The record originates from a study of blood T cell repertoires in COVID-19. Background on the study: Sites across the United States, Italy and Spain contributed samples from acute and convalescent COVID-19. PBMCs, B-cell-depleted T cells, or T cells provided the cDNA or gDNA that made up the material.

Per the authors' pipeline: Using reference gene primer amplification, nucleated cell counts were estimated. Profiling relied on immunoSEQ multiplex PCR, and the TCRdb table lists in-frame clones only, not all of them. The D gene and trimming were derived from the DNA, and the V and J assignments and clone size from that table. The sample lists approximately 260,000 clones; roughly 89% were seen once. Sequenced material: peripheral blood. This receptor was identified in a man aged 50 to 60 with acute or convalescent COVID-19. The rearrangement uses TRBV6-6 and TRBJ1-6; possible D gene TRBD1, 6 bases. This CDR3 reads CASGYRDYNSPLHF. DNA for the CDR3: TGTGCCAGCGGCTACAGGGACTATAATTCACCCCTCCACTTT.